This T cell receptor (beta chain) was identified during a study of vaccination effects on CD4 cells after COVID-19. Study details: Everyone in the study got two shots of either the BNT162b2 or mRNA-1273 vaccine. Study-wide points: No early post-infection timepoints were available in the study, which also included few convalescent patients.

Ahead of sequencing, the ViraFEST assay grew antigen-specific CD4+ T cells using viral peptide pools. CD4+ T cell isolation took place after 10 days of culture. Vaccine recipients, nucleocapsid antibody negative, had no prior SARS-CoV-2 infection. They grew some 1.9 million PBMC in each well, adding about 10 IU/ml IL-2 and approximately 10 ug/ml peptides. Fresh IL-2-containing medium replaced half the medium on days 3 and 7. The CDR3 is 11 residues long. Trimming stripped 4 bases from V and 6 bases from J, with 7 bases between. Germline lookup yields CDR1 SGHNT and CDR2 YENEEA. The assay was immunoSEQ multiplex PCR, and TCRdb's table has in-frame clones only and misses some. The sample holds fewer than 25,000 clones, over 55% seen once. This clone was detected only a few times. Antigen specificity is unknown.

The sequences come from CD4+ T cells from PBMCs cultured with HCoV-OC43 spike peptides, collected before COVID-19 vaccination. Subset described: HCoV-OC43 spike overlapping peptide pool stimulation. The sequence came from a human donor who received a COVID-19 vaccine. The chain combines TRBV11-3 with TRBJ2-7; D uncertain. The DNA for the CDR3 is TGTGCCAGCAGCTCTGCAGGCGAGCAGTACTTC. Translating it yields CASSSAGEQYF. Together with reference TRBV11-3 and TRBJ2-7, the CDR3 gives the full variable domain: EAGVVQSPRYKIIEKKQPVAFWCNPISGHNTLYWYLQNLGQGPELLIRYENEEAVDDSQLPKDRFSAERLKGVDSTLKIQPAELGDSAVYLCASSSAGEQYFGPGTRLTVT.